This T cell receptor (beta chain) was sequenced for a study of CD8+ T cells in alopecia areata. Study-level background: For 6 to 18 months, tofacitinib was taken, and 6 months off drug followed.

Once RNA had been extracted, it was reverse transcribed into cDNA to act as the sequencing template. Data came from immunoSEQ multiplex PCR; TCRdb stores just in-frame clones and leaves some out. The sample comprises 210,000 or so clones, just over 65% of which are singletons, and 0.95% to 1.5% rests with the top ten. Treatment denoted: oral pan-JAK inhibitor, 5-10 mg twice daily. The authors sorted CD4+ and CD8+ T cells from PBMCs. Study results and limitations: Tofacitinib significantly lowered scalp clonality and expanded CD8+ clones among the top 100.

Regarding this clone: What it binds is not known.

The CDR3 contains 17 residues. CDR1 and CDR2 from the germline V gene are SGHKS and YYEKEE (reference sequence). V was pared by 6 bases and J by 2 bases, with 14 bases of the junction left unmatched. Sequences were derived from CD4+ T cells sorted from blood, sampled around week 44, from a patient treated with tofacitinib. The sequence derives from a human donor with alopecia areata. V gene TRBV5-5 combines with J gene TRBJ1-1, with TRBD1 matching 9 bases. This chain's CDR3 is CASKSRPLGQGNTEAFF. In nucleotides, the CDR3 is TGTGCCAGCAAAAGCCGTCCGTTGGGACAGGGTAACACTGAAGCTTTCTTT. Using reference TRBV5-5 and TRBJ1-1 for the parts outside the CDR3, the full variable domain is DAGVTQSPTHLIKTRGQQVTLRCSPISGHKSVSWYQQVLGQGPQFIFQYYEKEERGRGNFPDRFSARQFPNYSSELNVNALLLGDSALYLCASKSRPLGQGNTEAFFGQGTRLTVV.